This note documents a single TCR beta chain sequence. The sample comes from a study of blood T cell repertoires in COVID-19. Methods used by the authors: Nucleated cell counts were estimated from reference gene primer amplification. Profiling relied on immunoSEQ multiplex PCR, and the TCRdb table lists in-frame clones only, not all of them. V, J and clone size are taken as reported in that table, and D and trimming were inferred from the DNA itself. In the table there are 230,000 or so clones, approximately 90% of which are singletons. Cohorts were determined from participant-reported clinical history. CDR1 is LNHDA, CDR2 SQIVND, per germline (reference sequence). Trimming took 5 bases from V and 3 from J; bases not matched to a gene: 13. CDR3 length: 17 residues.

Sequenced: PBMCs or T cells enriched from blood (not recorded which). The clonotype comes from a woman between 40 and 55 years old with acute COVID-19. V usage is TRBV19 and J usage is TRBJ1-2; 9 positions agree with TRBD1. CDR3 loop: CASSGGGTGLIYYGYTF. For the CDR3, the DNA is TGTGCCAGTAGTGGTGGCGGGACAGGGCTAATCTACTATGGCTACACCTTC.